Below, 28 T cell receptor beta chains from the same sample are listed, as sequenced in a study of blood T cell repertoires in COVID-19. Assay: immunoSEQ multiplex PCR; the TCRdb copy retains only in-frame clones and omits some. Here the sample spans roughly 200,000 clones, 86% being singletons. The specimen was peripheral blood. These receptors all stem from a woman in her forties or fifties with COVID-19, enrolled during active disease.

Here the CDR3 DNA reads TGTGCCAGCAACGACAGGGTGTTAGATACGCAGTATTTT. It specifies CASNDRVLDTQYF. The chain carries TRBV28 and TRBJ2-3; TRBD1 agrees at 7 bases. This CDR3 has 13 amino acids. CDR1 MDHEN and CDR2 SYDVKM come from the germline V gene. The ends lost 7 bases at V and 5 bases at J; junction bases unmatched: 6.

This clone was seen only a few times. This chain links TRBV6-5 with TRBJ1-5, with TRBD1 matching over 7 bases. V gave up 7 bases and J gave up 7 bases; unmatched junction bases: 4. This CDR3 region has 12 residues. Germline V gene sequence: CDR1 MNHEY, CDR2 SVGAGI. The CDR3 DNA reads as TGTGCCAGCAAAGGGGGCGAGCAGCCCCAGCATTTT. Protein product: CASKGGEQPQHF.

This chain uses TRBV6-6 with TRBJ1-2; D ambiguous. From germline, CDR1 is MNHNY and CDR2 SVGAGI (reference sequence). The CDR3 has 12 residues. Trimming left V 10 bases short and J 8 bases short, with 17 bases between. This CDR3 reads CAILGRVWGYTF. DNA of the CDR3: TGTGCCATCCTTGGGAGGGTGTGGGGCTACACCTTC.

This chain joins TRBV29-1 and TRBJ2-5, with D maybe TRBD1 (6 bases). Germline lookup yields CDR1 SQVTM and CDR2 ANQGSEA. The ends were cut back, 7 bases at V and 5 bases at J, with 20 bases in the middle. The CDR3 has 14 residues. The CDR3 sequence is CSAPLTGSRETQYF. CDR3 nucleotide sequence: TGCAGCGCCCCCCTGACAGGAAGTAGGGAGACCCAGTACTTC. The complete variable domain, with remaining parts taken from reference TRBV29-1 and TRBJ2-5, reads SAVISQKPSRDICQRGTSLTIQCQVDSQVTMMFWYRQQPGQSLTLIATANQGSEATYESGFVIDKFPISRPNLTFSTLTVSNMSPEDSSIYLCSAPLTGSRETQYFGPGTRLLVL.

This clone has only one observation. The V gene is TRBV7-2, the J gene TRBJ2-2; 7 bases fit TRBD1. The CDR3 length is 15 residues. The trim removed 8 bases at V and 13 bases at J, leaving 19 bases unmatched. The germline gives CDR1 SGHTA, CDR2 FQGNSA. The CDR3 sequence: CASVPGTATRGRLFF. As DNA, the CDR3 is TGTGCCAGCGTACCGGGGACAGCGACCCGGGGAAGGCTGTTTTTT.

This clone was seen at least ten times. The chain recombines TRBV7-8 with TRBJ1-1, with D perhaps matching TRBD1 (6 bases). The CDR3 sequence is 14 residues long. The V gene's germline CDR1 is SGHVS and CDR2 FQNEAQ. Trimming removed 7 bases at V and 1 base at J, with 13 bases between. CDR3 loop: CASIRGRGNTEAFF. CDR3 DNA sequence: TGTGCCAGCATTAGGGGCAGGGGGAACACTGAAGCTTTCTTT.

The chain is built from TRBV7-9 and TRBJ2-1, with D perhaps matching TRBD1 (5 bases). Trimming took 2 bases from V and 5 from J, leaving 10 bases between them. The CDR3 runs to 14 residues. CDR1 and CDR2 from the germline V gene are SEHNR and FQNEAQ (reference sequence). This CDR3 is CASSLSGINNEQFF. The CDR3 DNA sequence: TGTGCCAGCAGCTTATCAGGGATTAACAATGAGCAGTTCTTC.

This chain uses TRBV6-1 with TRBJ1-2; a possible D gene is TRBD1 (5 bases). This CDR3 spans 14 amino acids. Germline V CDR1 and CDR2: MNHNS, SASEGT. V was shortened by 0 bases and J by 8 bases, with 13 bases between the two germline ends. CDR3 region: CASSEAIGAGGYTF. Here the CDR3 DNA reads TGTGCCAGCAGTGAAGCAATAGGGGCCGGGGGCTACACCTTC.

V usage is TRBV27 and J usage is TRBJ2-2; D perhaps matches TRBD1 (6 bases). Germline V gene lookup returns CDR1 MNHEY and CDR2 SMNVEV (reference sequence). This CDR3 contains 15 residues. Trimming took 4 bases from V and 2 from J, leaving 11 bases between them. The CDR3 sequence: CASSSRGPNTGELFF. CDR3 DNA sequence: TGTGCCAGCAGTTCCAGGGGTCCCAACACCGGGGAGCTGTTTTTT.

The chain joins TRBV5-1 to TRBJ2-3; D perhaps matches TRBD2 (6 bases). The ends were cut back, 4 bases at V and 4 bases at J, with 19 bases in the middle. Germline V gene sequence: CDR1 SGHRS, CDR2 YFSETQ. The CDR3 totals 16 residues. The CDR3 sequence: CASSQTGLDAPDTQYF. Here the CDR3 DNA reads TGCGCCAGCAGCCAGACGGGACTCGATGCCCCAGATACGCAGTATTTT.

The chain is built from TRBV28 and TRBJ2-7; D possibly corresponds to TRBD1 (6 bases). Trimming stripped 5 bases from V and 2 bases from J, with 16 bases between. The CDR3 runs to 15 residues. Germline-derived CDR1 and CDR2 are MDHEN and SYDVKM. The CDR3 is CASSPIWGHPYEQYF. The CDR3 DNA reads TGTGCCAGCAGTCCGATATGGGGGCACCCCTACGAGCAGTACTTC.

In this sample, this clone turned up once. V gene TRBV10-3 combines with J gene TRBJ1-6; D gene ambiguous. This CDR3 spans 13 amino acids. Germline values: CDR1 ENHRY, CDR2 SYGVKD. The V end was cut by 8 bases, the J end by 0 bases, with 5 bases between. The CDR3: CAIGPSYNSPLHF. The CDR3 coding sequence is TGTGCCATCGGCCCCTCCTATAATTCACCCCTCCACTTT.

This chain links TRBV4-1 with TRBJ2-5; 11 nucleotides align to TRBD1. The germline V gene encodes CDR1 MGHRA and CDR2 YSYEKL. CDR3 size: 15 residues. After removal of 3 bases from V and 4 bases from J, the junction contained 4 bases not matched to a gene. Here the CDR3 DNA reads TGCGCCAGCAGCCAGGCCGGGACAGGGGGAGAGACCCAGTACTTC. Protein: CASSQAGTGGETQYF.

The chain combines TRBV5-1 with TRBJ1-2, with a possible D match to TRBD1 (6 bases). Trimming stripped 4 bases from V and 6 bases from J, with 19 bases between. The germline V gene encodes CDR1 SGHRS and CDR2 YFSETQ. The CDR3 spans 15 residues. The CDR3 DNA reads as TGCGCCAGCAGCCCGGAAGGGGGATACTCTAATGGCTACACCTTC. This sequence encodes CASSPEGGYSNGYTF.

This clone was detected once. V usage is TRBV7-9 and J usage is TRBJ1-4, with no clear D. With 0 bases removed from V and 0 bases from J, the gap between germline ends came to 2 bases. The CDR3 loop spans 14 amino acids. Germline V gene data show CDR1 as SEHNR and CDR2 as FQNEAQ (reference sequence). DNA for the CDR3: TGTGCCAGCAGCTTAGCCACAACTAATGAAAAACTGTTTTTT. Protein: CASSLATTNEKLFF.

The V and J genes are TRBV5-6 and TRBJ2-7; 8 bases agree with TRBD1. There are 17 residues in the CDR3. J was trimmed by 8 bases and V by 0 bases; bases with no gene match: 16. From germline, CDR1 is SGHDT and CDR2 YYEEEE. CDR3 bases: TGTGCCAGCAGCTTGGAAGGCGCTGGACAGGGAAAGGACAAGCAGTACTTC. It encodes CASSLEGAGQGKDKQYF. The full variable domain, completed using reference TRBV5-6 and TRBJ2-7, is DAGVTQSPTHLIKTRGQQVTLRCSPKSGHDTVSWYQQALGQGPQFIFQYYEEEERQRGNFPDRFSGHQFPNYSSELNVNALLLGDSALYLCASSLEGAGQGKDKQYFGPGTRLTVT.

The chain carries TRBV27 and TRBJ1-2; D might be TRBD1 (6 bases). The germline V and J ends were trimmed by 5 bases and 8 bases, with 18 bases remaining between them. Germline CDR1 and CDR2: MNHEY and SMNVEV (reference sequence). The CDR3 is 14 amino acids. The CDR3 DNA is TGTGCCAGCAGTGCCCTCTTAACAGGGCACGGCTACACCTTC. This translates into CASSALLTGHGYTF.

This clone showed up just a few times. The chain is built from TRBV3-1 (or the pseudogene TRBV3-2) and TRBJ1-2, with a weak D call TRBD1 (5 bases). Between the trimmed V and J ends, which lost 4 bases and 8 bases, there was a span of 14 bases. The length of the CDR3 is 13 residues. Germline V gives CDR1 LGHDT, CDR2 YNNKEL (reference sequence). The CDR3 DNA follows: TGTGCCAGCAGCCCCGGGGGTCTCGGAGGCTACACCTTC. This encodes CASSPGGLGGYTF.

The chain has TRBV5-1 and TRBJ1-2, with D uncertain. Trimming stripped 2 bases from V and 9 bases from J, with 17 bases between. There are 14 residues in the CDR3. Germline V gene data show CDR1 as SGHRS and CDR2 as YFSETQ. The CDR3 loop reads CASSLRFRTGSYTF. CDR3 in DNA: TGCGCCAGCAGCTTACGGTTCCGGACGGGAAGCTACACCTTC.

The rearrangement uses TRBV4-3 and TRBJ2-7, with D possibly matching TRBD1 (6 bases). The V and J ends lost 0 bases and 4 bases respectively, with 13 bases between them. Germline CDR1 is LGHNA and CDR2 is YSLEER. This CDR3 has 15 residues. CDR3 protein: CASSQEEGRGYEQYF. The CDR3 DNA is TGCGCCAGCAGCCAAGAAGAGGGCAGGGGATACGAGCAGTACTTC.

V and J are TRBV3-1 (or the pseudogene TRBV3-2) and TRBJ2-5; D is uncertain. The V end lost 4 bases, the J end lost 0 bases, and 12 bases lay between the germline ends. The CDR3 consists of 15 residues. Germline-derived CDR1 and CDR2 are LGHDT and YNNKEL (reference sequence). CDR3 sequence reads: CASSLPDGYQETQYF. In DNA, the CDR3 is TGTGCCAGCAGCCTCCCAGACGGGTACCAAGAGACCCAGTACTTC.

The chain combines TRBV12-3 or TRBV12-4 with TRBJ2-3; maybe TRBD1 (5 bases). V lost 3 bases and J 4 bases, leaving 8 bases between the germline ends. This CDR3 contains 13 residues. In DNA, the CDR3 is TGTGCCAGCAGTTTCAGGGAACCAGATACGCAGTATTTT. Residues: CASSFREPDTQYF.

The J gene is TRBJ1-5, the V gene TRBV6-2 or TRBV6-3; no definite D call. V was shortened by 2 bases and J by 0 bases, with 11 bases between the two germline ends. Germline values: CDR1 MNHEY, CDR2 SVGEGT. This CDR3 comprises 16 residues. The CDR3 region has the DNA TGTGCCAGCAGTTACCCGGAGATCTATAGCAATCAGCCCCAGCATTTT. Its protein product is CASSYPEIYSNQPQHF.

The rearrangement uses TRBV11-2 and TRBJ2-5; perhaps TRBD1 as D (6 bases). The germline V gene encodes CDR1 SGHAT and CDR2 FQNNGV. The CDR3 contains 15 residues. Trimming removed 1 base from V and 4 bases from J, with 13 bases in between. CDR3 in amino acids: CASSLAGEPRETQYF. The CDR3 DNA reads as TGTGCCAGCAGCTTAGCAGGGGAGCCCCGAGAGACCCAGTACTTC.

J is TRBJ1-3 and V is TRBV29-1; no clear D. The CDR3 is 13 residues long. Trimming took off 4 bases at V and 3 bases at J, with 10 bases between the two ends. The germline V gene encodes CDR1 SQVTM and CDR2 ANQGSEA. The CDR3 DNA sequence: TGCAGCGTTGGGCCCGTTGATGGAAACACCATATATTTT. It yields the protein CSVGPVDGNTIYF.

The V call is TRBV9, the J call TRBJ2-3; D possibly corresponds to TRBD2 (6 bases). From germline, CDR1 is SGDLS and CDR2 YYNGEE. This CDR3 spans 14 amino acids. V gave up 3 bases and J gave up 6 bases, with 14 bases separating them. The CDR3 DNA reads as TGTGCCAGCAGCGGGCAGACGGGGAGGGATACGCAGTATTTT. Its translation: CASSGQTGRDTQYF. The variable domain in full, completed from reference TRBV9 and TRBJ2-3, reads DSGVTQTPKHLITATGQRVTLRCSPRSGDLSVYWYQQSLDQGLQFLIQYYNGEERAKGNILERFSAQQFPDLHSELNLSSLELGDSALYFCASSGQTGRDTQYFGPGTRLTVL.

The genes are TRBV7-8 and TRBJ2-3; the match to TRBD1 covers 8 bases. V was pared by 5 bases and J by 2 bases, with 9 bases of the junction left unmatched. Germline V gene sequence: CDR1 SGHVS, CDR2 FQNEAQ. This CDR3 spans 16 amino acids. CDR3 sequence (DNA): TGTGCCAGCAGCCGGGACAGGCCTTCCCTCACAGATACGCAGTATTTT. Translation: CASSRDRPSLTDTQYF.

The gene calls are TRBV20-1 and TRBJ1-2, with D hard to call. The germline V and J ends were trimmed by 6 bases and 6 bases, with 11 bases remaining between them. Per germline, CDR1 DFQATT and CDR2 SNEGSKA (reference sequence). This CDR3 is built from 11 residues. The CDR3 spells CSALLPNGYTF. CDR3 coding DNA: TGCAGTGCCCTCCTTCCTAATGGCTACACCTTC.